What follows are 24 T cell receptor beta chains derived from one specimen sequenced in a study of T cells in Graves' hyperthyroidism and ophthalmopathy. Researchers amplified the TCR beta CDR3 regions from RNA transcripts. TCR CDR3 regions were first amplified by RT-PCR with HTBI primers. TCRdb itself ran the multiplex PCR reads through MiXCR, one entry per CDR3 protein. This table has approximately 720,000 distinct CDR3 sequences, under 20% appearing once. The material sequenced was blood. These receptor sequences come from a woman in her forties or fifties with Graves' hyperthyroidism that later progressed to Graves' ophthalmopathy.

This clonotype was counted ten times or more. CDR3 amino acids: CASRPPWVAGGVRNEQFF. CDR3 DNA sequence: TGTGCCAGCAGACCCCCCTGGGTAGCGGGGGGGGTTCGCAATGAGCAGTTCTTC. The rearrangement uses TRBV12-3 or TRBV12-4 and TRBJ2-1; 11 nucleotides align to TRBD2. V lost 6 bases and J lost 6; bases outside the gene matches: 16. This CDR3 is built from 18 residues.

This clonotype was detected only a few times. The chain recombines TRBV7-9 with TRBJ2-7; 11 bases agree with TRBD1. J lost 5 bases, V lost 5 bases, and 5 bases had no gene match. Looked up from germline, CDR1 is SEHNR and CDR2 is FQNEAQ (reference sequence). There are 14 residues in the CDR3. This CDR3 is CASSRGQGADEQYF. The CDR3 DNA sequence: TGTGCCAGCAGCCGCGGACAGGGGGCGGACGAGCAGTACTTC. The variable domain in full, completed from reference TRBV7-9 and TRBJ2-7, reads DTGVSQNPRHKITKRGQNVTFRCDPISEHNRLYWYRQTLGQGPEFLTYFQNEAQLEKSRLLSDRFSAERPKGSFSTLEIQRTEQGDSAMYLCASSRGQGADEQYFGPGTRLTVT.

This clonotype has a handful of counts. The gene calls are TRBV9 and TRBJ1-6; no clear D gene. The CDR3 length is 15 residues. V was clipped by 0 bases and J by 0 bases, with 4 bases between them. From germline, CDR1 is SGDLS and CDR2 YYNGEE. CDR3 in amino acids: CASSVGRSYNSPLHF. The CDR3 DNA is TGTGCCAGCAGCGTAGGCCGCTCCTATAATTCACCCCTCCACTTT. The full variable domain, rest sourced from reference TRBV9 and TRBJ1-6, is DSGVTQTPKHLITATGQRVTLRCSPRSGDLSVYWYQQSLDQGLQFLIQYYNGEERAKGNILERFSAQQFPDLHSELNLSSLELGDSALYFCASSVGRSYNSPLHFGNGTRLTVT.

About this clonotype: Being one base from a much bigger clone, this may be a read error. The V call is TRBV12-3 or TRBV12-4, the J call TRBJ1-5; TRBD1 matches 9 bases. This CDR3 has 14 amino acids. Trimming cost V 8 bases and J 5 bases; bases outside gene matches: 7. In DNA, the CDR3 is TGTGCCAGCCGTGGGACAGGGCGTGATCAGCCCCAGCATTTT. It is translated as CASRGTGRDQPQHF.

This clonotype was counted only a few times. The rearrangement links TRBV16 to TRBJ2-7; 9 bases are a match to TRBD2. Germline-derived CDR1 and CDR2 are KGHSY and FQNENV. This CDR3 comprises 14 residues. V lost 4 bases, J lost 7 bases, and 8 bases stayed unmatched. As DNA, the CDR3 is TGTGCCAGCAGCCCCCAGGTAGCGGGGGTAGAGCAGTACTTC. This encodes CASSPQVAGVEQYF.

There are a few counts of this clonotype. This chain joins TRBV5-6 and TRBJ2-5; D is unclear. The V end was cut by 2 bases, the J end by 1 base, with 6 bases between. Germline V lookup: CDR1 SGHDT, CDR2 YYEEEE. The CDR3 is 13 residues long. This CDR3 is CASSFTIQETQYF. CDR3 sequence (DNA): TGTGCCAGCAGCTTCACAATCCAAGAGACCCAGTACTTC.

Ten or more counts support this clonotype. The chain couples TRBV11-2 to TRBJ2-7, with D possibly being TRBD2 (5 bases). The V and J ends lost 2 bases and 0 bases respectively, with 8 bases between them. CDR3 length equals 14 residues. The germline V gene encodes CDR1 SGHAT and CDR2 FQNNGV. In nucleotides, the CDR3 is TGTGCCAGCAGCTTACCGACTACCTCCTACGAGCAGTACTTC. This sequence encodes CASSLPTTSYEQYF.

The chain combines TRBV18 with TRBJ1-1, with D perhaps matching TRBD1 (5 bases). Germline V gene sequence: CDR1 KGHSH, CDR2 LQKENI. CDR3 size: 16 residues. Deletions cut 3 bases from V and 8 bases from J, with 22 bases between. The CDR3 region has the DNA TGTGCCAGCTCACCGCCCCCAGGGCAGAGGAGTTCAGAAGCTTTCTTT. Translated, it gives CASSPPPGQRSSEAFF.

A remark on this clonotype: A much larger clone differs from this one at a single base, so this may be a read error. The genes are TRBV6-1 and TRBJ2-5, with TRBD1 as a possible D gene (6 bases). Between the trimmed V and J ends, which lost 4 bases and 5 bases, there was a span of 14 bases. CDR1 and CDR2 from the germline V gene are MNHNS and SASEGT. There are 14 residues in the CDR3. This CDR3 is CASSGCRGLETQYF. The CDR3 DNA reads as TGTGCCAGCAGTGGATGCAGGGGATTGGAGACCCAGTACTTC.

This chain connects TRBV18 to TRBJ1-2; D is undetermined. Germline CDR1 KGHSH, CDR2 LQKENI. Between the trimmed V and J ends, which lost 2 bases and 3 bases, there was a span of 13 bases. The CDR3 is 15 residues long. CDR3 amino acids: CASSPFTVGHYGYTF. Written as DNA, the CDR3 is TGTGCCAGCTCACCATTCACCGTAGGTCACTATGGCTACACCTTC.

This clonotype was counted a few times. The rearrangement links TRBV7-9 to TRBJ1-1; tentative D call: TRBD1 (5 bases). Germline values: CDR1 SEHNR, CDR2 FQNEAQ (reference sequence). This CDR3 region has 12 residues. V was pared by 5 bases and J by 7 bases, with 11 bases between. CDR3 region: CASSPGADEAFF. The DNA of the CDR3 is TGTGCCAGCAGCCCCGGGGCCGATGAAGCTTTCTTT.

V usage is TRBV4-1 and J usage is TRBJ2-7; tentative D call: TRBD2 (5 bases). There are 16 residues in the CDR3. Germline CDR1 reads MGHRA; CDR2 reads YSYEKL. Trimming left V 0 bases short and J 2 bases short, with 14 bases between. The chain's CDR3 is CASSQDLRRTAYEQYF. The CDR3 nucleotides are TGCGCCAGCAGCCAAGATCTACGGAGGACCGCCTACGAGCAGTACTTC.

There are a few counts of this clonotype. The chain links TRBV6-5 to TRBJ1-3; D is unresolved. The CDR3 covers 17 residues. Trimming took off 1 base at V and 0 bases at J, with 13 bases between the two ends. In germline, CDR1 is MNHEY, CDR2 SVGAGI. CDR3 amino acids: CASSYFSDGLSGNTIYF. CDR3 bases: TGTGCCAGCAGTTACTTCTCGGACGGTCTCTCTGGAAACACCATATATTTT.

This clonotype was counted between two and nine times. This chain links TRBV29-1 with TRBJ1-5; 7 bases fit TRBD1. Germline CDR1 reads SQVTM; CDR2 reads ANQGSEA. Trimming removed 4 bases from V and 7 bases from J; junction bases left unmatched: 7. The CDR3 sequence is 13 residues long. As DNA, the CDR3 is TGCAGCGTTGGGCAGGGGGGCGACCAGCCCCAGCATTTT. Translated: CSVGQGGDQPQHF.

This clonotype appeared a few times. J is TRBJ1-6 and V is TRBV12-3 or TRBV12-4, with 10 bases lining up with TRBD1. With V trimmed by 1 base and J by 9 bases, 9 bases remained unmatched. CDR3 length: 17 residues. CDR3 in DNA: TGTGCCAGCAGTTTAGGGCTCGACAGGGGGCTGAGTTCACCCCTCCACTTT. Translating it yields CASSLGLDRGLSSPLHF.

The chain joins TRBV7-8 to TRBJ2-1, with TRBD2 matching 7 bases. The ends lost 4 bases at V and 0 bases at J; junction bases unmatched: 6. This CDR3 region has 16 residues. CDR1 and CDR2 (germline): SGHVS, FQNEAQ. CDR3 DNA sequence: TGTGCCAGCAGCTCGAAAGCGGGGAGCTCCTACAATGAGCAGTTCTTC. This gives the protein CASSSKAGSSYNEQFF.

This clonotype was picked up a small number of times. Mismatch with germline at one junction end may stem from a read error. The chain is built from TRBV6-4 and TRBJ1-3; 8 bases agree with TRBD1. Looked up from germline, CDR1 is MRHNA and CDR2 is SNTAGT. This CDR3 spans 16 amino acids. DNA for the CDR3: TGTGCCAGCAGTTACTCGGGCAGGGGGCGGGAAAACACCATATATTTT. Protein sequence: CASSYSGRGRENTIYF.

The chain combines TRBV27 with TRBJ1-4; D unclear. Germline V gives CDR1 MNHEY, CDR2 SMNVEV (reference sequence). This CDR3 region has 15 residues. Trimming took 10 bases from V and 3 from J, leaving 18 bases between them. The chain's CDR3 is CATAALLGPNEKLFF. Here the CDR3 DNA reads TGTGCCACGGCGGCCCTTCTCGGGCCTAATGAAAAACTGTTTTTT.

This clonotype appeared many times. V is TRBV20-1 and J is TRBJ1-6, with 9 bases aligning to TRBD1. Trimming cost V 3 bases and J 8 bases; bases outside gene matches: 8. Germline V CDR1 and CDR2: DFQATT, SNEGSKA (reference sequence). The CDR3 is made up of 15 amino acids. CDR3 sequence (DNA): TGCAGTGCTAGCACGGGACAGGGCCGATATTCACCCCTCCACTTT. This gives the protein CSASTGQGRYSPLHF.

This clonotype was counted many times. The rearrangement links TRBV2 to TRBJ1-1; a possible D gene is TRBD1 (6 bases). The CDR3 contains 14 residues. With 10 bases removed from V and 1 base from J, the gap between germline ends came to 16 bases. Germline V gene sequence: CDR1 SNHLY, CDR2 FYNNEI. The chain's CDR3 is CANQGGTKNTEAFF. CDR3 nucleotide sequence: TGTGCCAACCAAGGAGGGACAAAGAACACTGAAGCTTTCTTT.

This clonotype was detected ten times or more. The chain uses TRBV5-1 and TRBJ1-1; 7 nucleotides align to TRBD1. This CDR3 has 14 residues. Germline CDR1 is SGHRS and CDR2 is YFSETQ. V gave up 4 bases and J gave up 1 base; unmatched junction bases: 4. In nucleotides, the CDR3 is TGCGCCAGCAGCGAAAGACAGGGGAACACTGAAGCTTTCTTT. Translating gives CASSERQGNTEAFF.

The chain carries TRBV5-1 and TRBJ2-3, with 11 bases that match TRBD2. The germline gives CDR1 SGHRS, CDR2 YFSETQ. The V and J ends lost 1 base and 6 bases, in that order; junction bases with no gene match: 4. The CDR3 spans 15 residues. The CDR3 protein is CASSLTGTSGDTQYF. CDR3 in DNA: TGCGCCAGCAGCTTGACCGGGACTAGCGGTGATACGCAGTATTTT. The whole variable domain, remainder taken from reference TRBV5-1 and TRBJ2-3, is KAGVTQTPRYLIKTRGQQVTLSCSPISGHRSVSWYQQTPGQGLQFLFEYFSETQRNKGNFPGRFSGRQFSNSRSEMNVSTLELGDSALYLCASSLTGTSGDTQYFGPGTRLTVL.

The rearrangement joins TRBV15 to TRBJ2-2; maybe TRBD1 (5 bases). The CDR3 is 17 residues long. Germline CDR1 is LNHNV and CDR2 is YYDKDF (reference sequence). Trimming removed 3 bases from V and 0 bases from J, with 14 bases in between. CDR3 nucleotides: TGTGCCACCAGCAGTCCCTGGGGCATTCCGAACACCGGGGAGCTGTTTTTT. Translation gives CATSSPWGIPNTGELFF.

The chain couples TRBV30 to TRBJ2-1; 8 nucleotides agree with TRBD2. The CDR3 runs to 12 residues. The germline V gene encodes CDR1 GTSNPN and CDR2 SVGIG (reference sequence). V lost 1 base to trimming and J lost 8 bases; unmatched junction nucleotides: 1. In DNA, the CDR3 is TGTGCCTGGAGTGATAGCGGGGATGAGCAGTTCTTC. Protein product: CAWSDSGDEQFF.